The clone carrying this TCR beta chain showed up many times. What it binds is not known. This record comes from a study of breast tumors, draining lymph nodes, adjacent tissues. Broader study findings: Tumor TCR diversity was below lymph nodes but above nontumor tissue. Tumor T cell lymph node origin was a supported hypothesis, not proven.

MiXCR was run by TCRdb on the multiplex PCR reads, yielding one entry per CDR3 protein. The table has 140,000 to 150,000 distinct CDR3 sequences, over 25% seen once; the top ten hold about 2.3%. Breast cancer patients provided tissue from their axillary draining lymph nodes. This CDR3 region has 15 residues. The germline V gene encodes CDR1 SGHRS and CDR2 YFSETQ. Trimming removed 4 bases from V and 8 bases from J; junction bases left unmatched: 12. The source is a female donor with breast cancer. Some clones in this sample may be carry-over from other donors' samples. The chain couples TRBV5-1 to TRBJ2-1; TRBD2 matches 7 bases. Sequences were obtained from axillary lymph node tissue. CDR3 bases: TGCGCCAGCAGCACCTCCCCCGGACTAGTCTATGAGCAGTTCTTC. This gives the protein CASSTSPGLVYEQFF.